Each of the 31 T cell receptor beta chains below was sequenced from the same sample in a study of shared clonotypes between healthy human individuals. The table came from immunoSEQ multiplex PCR; TCRdb's copy has only in-frame clones and leaves some out. Of roughly 2 million clones in the sample, around 95% were seen once. Sequencing used naive CD4+ T cells sorted from blood. The subset was: CD45RA+ positively selected. The receptor set was obtained from a man younger than 35 in good health.

This chain uses TRBV6-5 with TRBJ1-5, with D unclear. Germline V gene data show CDR1 as MNHEY and CDR2 as SVGAGI. CDR3 length equals 15 residues. Trimming removed 6 bases at V and 1 base at J, with 13 bases between. CDR3 region: CASRIHDSSNQPQHF. CDR3 in DNA: TGTGCCAGCAGAATACACGACTCCAGCAATCAGCCCCAGCATTTT.

This clone was seen a single time. CDR3 DNA: TGTGCCAGCAGTTACTCCCCAGGGGGTTACCACGAGCAGTACTTC. This gives the protein CASSYSPGGYHEQYF. V gene TRBV6-5 combines with J gene TRBJ2-7; 7 bases align to TRBD1. Germline CDR1 reads MNHEY; CDR2 reads SVGAGI. The CDR3 contains 15 residues. Trimming at V came to 0 bases and at J to 5 bases, leaving 7 bases not matched to a gene.

The sample holds one count of this clone. Other DNA sequences in the sample encode the same CDR3. J is TRBJ1-5 and V is TRBV2; D remains unclear. V was cut by 6 bases and J by 1 base, with 7 bases left in between. Per the germline V gene, CDR1 is SNHLY and CDR2 is FYNNEI. The CDR3 runs to 13 residues. CDR3 amino acids: CASRVDSNQPQHF. CDR3 in DNA: TGTGCCAGCAGGGTAGACAGCAATCAGCCCCAGCATTTT.

The rearrangement uses TRBV15 and TRBJ2-7, with 8 bases identical to TRBD1. Germline V CDR1 and CDR2: LNHNV, YYDKDF (reference sequence). This CDR3 is built from 17 residues. V was pared by 3 bases and J by 2 bases, with 12 bases of the junction left unmatched. The CDR3 region has the DNA TGTGCCACCAGCAGGGATCAAACAGGGGGACTTACCTACGAGCAGTACTTC. Translated: CATSRDQTGGLTYEQYF.

The chain carries TRBV19 and TRBJ1-2; 8 bases line up with TRBD1. Germline V CDR1 and CDR2: LNHDA, SQIVND (reference sequence). Trimming removed 6 bases from V and 10 bases from J; junction bases left unmatched: 13. The CDR3 totals 14 residues. Written as DNA, the CDR3 is TGTGCCAGTAGCCCCGGACAGGGCCTAGAGGCCTACACCTTC. Protein sequence: CASSPGQGLEAYTF.

J is TRBJ1-6 and V is TRBV15; D is ambiguous. V lost 3 bases and J 7 bases, leaving 7 bases between the germline ends. The CDR3 contains 13 residues. Germline V lookup: CDR1 LNHNV, CDR2 YYDKDF (reference sequence). In DNA form, the CDR3 reads TGTGCCACCAGCAGGGATCCCAATTCACCCCTCCACTTT. It codes for CATSRDPNSPLHF.

The chain has TRBV5-1 and TRBJ2-1; no firm D call. This CDR3 has 14 amino acids. Germline CDR1 SGHRS, CDR2 YFSETQ. V lost 2 bases and J lost 6, with 12 bases in between. The CDR3 bases are TGCGCCAGCAGCTTACCATTGGACCTCAATGAGCAGTTCTTC. Translating gives CASSLPLDLNEQFF.

This chain links TRBV19 with TRBJ1-4, with TRBD1 matching 9 bases. The trim removed 8 bases at V and 8 bases at J, leaving 9 bases unmatched. The germline V gene has CDR1 LNHDA and CDR2 SQIVND (reference sequence). The CDR3 spans 14 residues. In DNA, the CDR3 is TGTGCCAGTGCCGGGACAGGGTTGGGGGAAAAACTGTTTTTT. Encoded protein: CASAGTGLGEKLFF. Based on the CDR3 plus reference TRBV19 and TRBJ1-4, the full variable domain is DGGITQSPKYLFRKEGQNVTLSCEQNLNHDAMYWYRQDPGQGLRLIYYSQIVNDFQKGDIAEGYSVSREKKESFPLTVTSAQKNPTAFYLCASAGTGLGEKLFFGSGTQLSVL.

The chain couples TRBV6-6 to TRBJ2-2; D gene unclear. The V end was cut by 2 bases, the J end by 0 bases, with 7 bases between. The CDR3 spans 15 residues. Germline CDR1 reads MNHNY; CDR2 reads SVGAGI (reference sequence). Written as DNA, the CDR3 is TGTGCCAGCAGTTACACACAGTCGAACACCGGGGAGCTGTTTTTT. It codes for CASSYTQSNTGELFF.

About this clone itself: Other DNA sequences in the same sample also yield this CDR3. The chain is built from TRBV7-9 and TRBJ2-3; the D is unclear. CDR1 is SEHNR and CDR2 is FQNEAQ in the germline V gene (reference sequence). The CDR3 covers 12 residues. V was shortened by 0 bases and J by 6 bases, with 4 bases between the two germline ends. The CDR3 DNA is TGTGCCAGCAGCTTAGCGCTGGATACGCAGTATTTT. This translates into CASSLALDTQYF.

Here the CDR3 reads CASSLARGLPLPYEQYF. The CDR3 DNA reads as TGCGCCAGCAGCTTGGCAAGAGGTCTTCCCCTTCCCTACGAGCAGTACTTC. The chain uses TRBV5-1 and TRBJ2-7; D is uncertain. The CDR3 covers 17 residues. Germline CDR1 and CDR2: SGHRS and YFSETQ. The V gene lost 0 bases and the J gene lost 2 bases, with 18 bases spanning the gap.

V is TRBV5-1 and J is TRBJ1-2, with TRBD1 matching 8 bases. After removal of 7 bases from V and 2 bases from J, the junction contained 10 bases not matched to a gene. Germline lookup yields CDR1 SGHRS and CDR2 YFSETQ. This CDR3 is built from 15 residues. In DNA form, the CDR3 reads TGCGCCAGCGCCGAGGGGACAGGCGGAAACTATGGCTACACCTTC. Amino acids: CASAEGTGGNYGYTF. The whole variable domain, remainder taken from reference TRBV5-1 and TRBJ1-2, is KAGVTQTPRYLIKTRGQQVTLSCSPISGHRSVSWYQQTPGQGLQFLFEYFSETQRNKGNFPGRFSGRQFSNSRSEMNVSTLELGDSALYLCASAEGTGGNYGYTFGSGTRLTVV.

On this clone itself: The same CDR3 is also encoded by other DNA sequences in this sample. CDR3 residues: CASSPLSETQYF. CDR3 nucleotides: TGTGCCAGCTCACCCCTATCGGAGACCCAGTACTTC. J is TRBJ2-5 and V is TRBV18; D unclear. Germline values: CDR1 KGHSH, CDR2 LQKENI. Trimming removed 3 bases at V and 5 bases at J, with 7 bases between. The CDR3 loop spans 12 amino acids.

The chain is built from TRBV18 and TRBJ2-3; D perhaps matches TRBD2 (5 bases). From germline, CDR1 is KGHSH and CDR2 LQKENI. Trimming removed 2 bases from V and 1 base from J, with 10 bases in between. The CDR3 sequence is 15 residues long. The CDR3 coding sequence is TGTGCCAGCTCACCAAAGCTCGGGGGCACAGATACGCAGTATTTT. Translated, it gives CASSPKLGGTDTQYF.

The gene calls are TRBV7-9 and TRBJ1-4; 8 positions match TRBD1. V lost 6 bases, J lost 7 bases, and 10 bases stayed unmatched. The CDR3 runs 15 residues. Germline V CDR1 and CDR2: SEHNR, FQNEAQ (reference sequence). Written as DNA, the CDR3 is TGTGCCAGCAGTTCTGGGGCAGGGGGCTTTGAAAAACTGTTTTTT. Protein product: CASSSGAGGFEKLFF.

The chain has TRBV6-5 and TRBJ1-4; 10 positions agree with TRBD1. V lost 4 bases, J lost 4 bases, and 0 bases stayed unmatched. The CDR3 is 14 residues long. The V gene's germline CDR1 is MNHEY and CDR2 SVGAGI. CDR3 in amino acids: CASSWDRGNEKLFF. DNA of the CDR3: TGTGCCAGCAGTTGGGACAGGGGTAATGAAAAACTGTTTTTT.

The CDR3, as DNA: TGTGCCAGCAGTGAATATATTCGGGGCGGACGGGGGATTGAGACCCAGTACTTC. Amino acid sequence: CASSEYIRGGRGIETQYF. The chain joins TRBV25-1 to TRBJ2-5, with TRBD2 as a possible D gene (6 bases). The V end was cut by 0 bases, the J end by 5 bases, with 22 bases between. CDR3 length: 18 residues. Germline V gene data show CDR1 as MGHDK and CDR2 as SYGVNS.

In regard to this clone: Other DNA sequences in the sample encode the same CDR3. V gene TRBV5-1 combines with J gene TRBJ2-7; the D gene could be TRBD1 or TRBD2 (5 bases each). Deletions cut 5 bases from V and 6 bases from J, with 12 bases between. This CDR3 has 12 residues. Germline lookup yields CDR1 SGHRS and CDR2 YFSETQ. The CDR3 DNA is TGCGCCAGCAGTCTAGAGGGGACCGAGCAGTACTTC. Translation: CASSLEGTEQYF.

This chain connects TRBV6-6 to TRBJ2-2; unclear D gene. V lost 8 bases and J 2 bases, leaving 6 bases between the germline ends. Germline assignment: CDR1 MNHNY and CDR2 SVGAGI (reference sequence). The CDR3 has 12 amino acids. The CDR3 sequence is CASGHNTGELFF. The CDR3 nucleotides are TGTGCCAGCGGGCACAACACCGGGGAGCTGTTTTTT.

CDR3 nucleotide sequence: TGTGCCAGCAGCGCACAGGGGACAGCTTTCTCCTACGAGCAGTACTTC. Its translation: CASSAQGTAFSYEQYF. The J gene is TRBJ2-7, the V gene TRBV9; 7 bases are a match to TRBD1. The CDR3 has 16 residues. The trim removed 3 bases at V and 0 bases at J, leaving 9 bases unmatched. Germline V gene sequence: CDR1 SGDLS, CDR2 YYNGEE.

V is TRBV6-1 and J is TRBJ1-5; perhaps TRBD1 as D (6 bases). Germline V CDR1 and CDR2: MNHNS, SASEGT. The ends were cut back, 8 bases at V and 4 bases at J, with 12 bases in the middle. The CDR3 length is 13 residues. The CDR3 protein is CASVRGPNQPQHF. CDR3 DNA sequence: TGTGCCAGCGTCAGGGGACCTAATCAGCCCCAGCATTTT.

This rearrangement joins TRBV19 to TRBJ1-5, with D possibly TRBD1 on 6 matching bases. The CDR3 is 16 amino acids. With 11 bases removed from V and 0 bases from J, the gap between germline ends came to 20 bases. Germline V gene data show CDR1 as LNHDA and CDR2 as SQIVND (reference sequence). CDR3 sequence: CAPMGRGQYSNQPQHF. In DNA, the CDR3 is TGTGCCCCCATGGGCAGGGGTCAATATAGCAATCAGCCCCAGCATTTT. Full variable domain (outside the CDR3, taken from reference TRBV19 and TRBJ1-5): DGGITQSPKYLFRKEGQNVTLSCEQNLNHDAMYWYRQDPGQGLRLIYYSQIVNDFQKGDIAEGYSVSREKKESFPLTVTSAQKNPTAFYLCAPMGRGQYSNQPQHFGDGTRLSIL.

With respect to this clone: The same CDR3 also results from other DNA sequences found in this sample. The CDR3 DNA reads as TGTGCCAGCTCCCCGGGCAGCCAAGAGACCCAGTACTTC. Amino acid sequence: CASSPGSQETQYF. The chain has TRBV18 and TRBJ2-5; D gene ambiguous. The germline V and J ends were trimmed by 6 bases and 1 base, with 9 bases remaining between them. Per the germline V gene, CDR1 is KGHSH and CDR2 is LQKENI. The CDR3 has 13 residues.

The sample holds one count of this clone. The rearrangement uses TRBV7-2 and TRBJ2-7; D may be TRBD1 or TRBD2 (5 bases each). V was pared by 5 bases and J by 8 bases, with 13 bases between. CDR1 and CDR2 (germline): SGHTA, FQGNSA. This CDR3 region has 12 residues. Here the CDR3 reads CASSPNGAKQYF. CDR3 in DNA: TGTGCCAGCAGCCCGAACGGGGCCAAGCAGTACTTC.

V and J are TRBV20-1 and TRBJ1-1; no reliable D call. CDR3 size: 11 residues. Germline assignment: CDR1 DFQATT and CDR2 SNEGSKA (reference sequence). Trimming cost V 3 bases and J 6 bases, with 8 bases left between them. The DNA of the CDR3 is TGCAGTGCTAGCAATAGGGCTGAAGCTTTCTTT. Its protein product is CSASNRAEAFF.

The chain recombines TRBV29-1 with TRBJ2-7; no reliable D call. Germline V gene sequence: CDR1 SQVTM, CDR2 ANQGSEA. Trimming cost V 5 bases and J 8 bases, with 10 bases left between them. The CDR3 consists of 10 residues. CDR3 in amino acids: CSVRESQQYF. The CDR3 region has the DNA TGCAGCGTTCGAGAGTCCCAGCAGTACTTC.

For this clone: This same CDR3 is encoded by further DNA sequences in the sample. V and J are TRBV5-1 and TRBJ1-4; TRBD1 aligns across 9 bases. Germline CDR1 and CDR2: SGHRS and YFSETQ. Unmatched junction bases numbered 5, after V lost 4 bases and J lost 1 base. The CDR3 runs to 16 residues. The CDR3: CASSLGQGLTNEKLFF. CDR3 in DNA: TGCGCCAGCAGCCTGGGACAGGGACTAACTAATGAAAAACTGTTTTTT. The full variable domain, with the rest looked up from reference TRBV5-1 and TRBJ1-4, is KAGVTQTPRYLIKTRGQQVTLSCSPISGHRSVSWYQQTPGQGLQFLFEYFSETQRNKGNFPGRFSGRQFSNSRSEMNVSTLELGDSALYLCASSLGQGLTNEKLFFGSGTQLSVL.

The gene calls are TRBV25-1 and TRBJ2-2; 8 bases match TRBD1. Germline lookup yields CDR1 MGHDK and CDR2 SYGVNS. V lost 7 bases and J lost 5; bases outside the gene matches: 12. The CDR3 consists of 16 residues. CDR3 protein: CASKRAGGGETGELFF. The DNA for the CDR3 is TGTGCCAGCAAAAGGGCAGGGGGCGGGGAGACCGGGGAGCTGTTTTTT.

This rearrangement joins TRBV4-3 to TRBJ2-1, with unresolved D. This CDR3 has 14 amino acids. CDR1 and CDR2 from the germline V gene are LGHNA and YSLEER. Trimming stripped 1 base from V and 5 bases from J, with 9 bases between. The CDR3 reads CASSQGPVNNEQFF. In DNA, the CDR3 is TGCGCCAGCAGCCAAGGTCCAGTTAACAATGAGCAGTTCTTC.

The chain joins TRBV5-1 to TRBJ1-6; weak D call: TRBD1 (5 bases). CDR1 is SGHRS and CDR2 is YFSETQ in the germline V gene. Trimming removed 2 bases from V and 7 bases from J, with 16 bases in between. The length of the CDR3 is 16 residues. The CDR3 sequence is CASSFGGALGNSPLHF. CDR3 DNA sequence: TGCGCCAGCAGCTTCGGAGGGGCCTTGGGAAATTCACCCCTCCACTTT.

The chain combines TRBV18 with TRBJ2-7, with 7 bases fitting TRBD1. Germline V gives CDR1 KGHSH, CDR2 LQKENI. J lost 7 bases, V lost 1 base, and 1 base had no gene match. CDR3 size: 12 residues. The CDR3 sequence is CASSPLDREQYF. The DNA for the CDR3 is TGTGCCAGCTCACCACTGGACAGGGAGCAGTACTTC. Complete variable domain (other parts from reference TRBV18 and TRBJ2-7): NAGVMQNPRHLVRRRGQEARLRCSPMKGHSHVYWYRQLPEEGLKFMVYLQKENIIDESGMPKERFSAEFPKEGPSILRIQQVVRGDSAAYFCASSPLDREQYFGPGTRLTVT.